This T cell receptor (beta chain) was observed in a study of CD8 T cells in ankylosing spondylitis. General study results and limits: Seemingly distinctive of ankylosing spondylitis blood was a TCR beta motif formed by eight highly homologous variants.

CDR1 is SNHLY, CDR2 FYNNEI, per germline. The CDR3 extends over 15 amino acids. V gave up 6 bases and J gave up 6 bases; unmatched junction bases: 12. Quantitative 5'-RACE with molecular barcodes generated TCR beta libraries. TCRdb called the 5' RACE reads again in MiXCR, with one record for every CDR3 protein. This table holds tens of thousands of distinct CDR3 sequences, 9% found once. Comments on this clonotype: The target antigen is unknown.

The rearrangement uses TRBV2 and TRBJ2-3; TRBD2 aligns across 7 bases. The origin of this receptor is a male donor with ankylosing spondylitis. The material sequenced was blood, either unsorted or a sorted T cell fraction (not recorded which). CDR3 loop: CASSRLAVAPDTQYF. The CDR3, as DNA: TGTGCCAGCAGCCGACTAGCCGTGGCGCCGGATACGCAGTATTTT.